This T cell receptor beta chain was recovered during a study of blood T cell repertoires in COVID-19 (dated by TCRdb to 2019 to 2021). Looking at the study overall: Samples covering the acute and convalescent phases of COVID-19 were provided by collaborators in the United States, Italy and Spain. The prospective study material was composed of cDNA or gDNA derived from T cells, B-cell-depleted T cells, or PBMCs. Subjects who had been exposed to COVID-19, were actively infected with it, or had recovered from it provided the deeply sampled blood TCRbeta repertoires that made up the dataset. Samples were obtained from the ongoing ImmuneRACE study (first 160 participants) and from some 1,200 subjects provided by 6 global collaborators. Where available, HLA class I and class II types were taken from metadata supplied by the sample provider and were not determined by assay-based typing. The repertoires were released in a freely available public database intended as a resource for research on the immune response to SARS-CoV-2. Nearly every sample came with metadata listing a de-identified subject ID, COVID-19 status, age in years and sex.

TCRbeta CDR3 regions were amplified from genomic DNA using the immunoSEQ Assay, a bias-controlled multiplex PCR. In the source study's methods: Within the assay, amplification of reference gene primers was used to estimate how many nucleated cells each sample contained. To quantify the absolute abundance of each unique TCRbeta CDR3 rearrangement, sequence reads were collapsed and filtered. For each sample, productive Simpson clonality was calculated as the square root of Simpson's diversity index across productive rearrangements. In its TCRdb copy, this immuneACCESS table keeps in-frame sequences only and misses some clones. Where compared with another copy, unresolved V genes explain less than half of these, and the others have no known cause. The D gene and trimming were derived from the DNA, and the V and J assignments and clone size from that table. The sample has some 110,000 clones on record, about four fifths of them singletons. About 5% of the sample belongs to the ten largest clones.

Concerning this clone itself: Its antigen is still unknown. Nothing much larger sits one base from this clone, and base qualities are not available.

V is shortened by 5 bases, J by 4 bases, and the region joining them spans 15 bases. Including cysteine and phenylalanine, the CDR3 has 16 amino acids. Solely the CDR3 DNA is kept, with 48 bases framed from the first base. The germline V gene (reference sequence) specifies MNHEY as CDR1 and SMNVEV as CDR2. Broader findings and caveats from the paper: Clinical and demographic metadata were provided uncurated, with the amount varying by source and participant.

Collaborating institutions collected whole blood in K2EDTA tubes following their own protocols. Collaborator samples were shipped for TCRbeta analysis as frozen whole blood, isolated PBMCs, or DNA extracted from either sample type. Recombination linked TRBV27 to TRBJ1-6, with TRBD1 tentatively as D gene (6 bases match). The source is a man aged 60-69 years with acute or convalescent COVID-19. The sequenced material came from peripheral blood. Here the CDR3 is given as CASSARGTSYNSPLHF. The sequence in DNA is TGTGCCAGCAGTGCGAGAGGGACATCATATAATTCACCCCTCCACTTT.